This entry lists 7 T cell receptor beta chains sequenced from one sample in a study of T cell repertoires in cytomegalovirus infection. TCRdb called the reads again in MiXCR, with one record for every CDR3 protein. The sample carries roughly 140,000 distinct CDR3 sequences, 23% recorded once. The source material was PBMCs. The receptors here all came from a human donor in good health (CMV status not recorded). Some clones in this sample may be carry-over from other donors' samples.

The CDR3 coding sequence is TGTGCCAGCGGGACAGGTGCGGGCACTGAAGCTTTCTTT. Translated, it gives CASGTGAGTEAFF. The chain joins TRBV27 to TRBJ1-1, with 8 positions matching TRBD1. In germline, CDR1 is MNHEY, CDR2 SMNVEV (reference sequence). The CDR3 is 13 amino acids. Losses at the gene ends were 8 bases for V and 4 bases for J; bases not matched to a gene: 6.

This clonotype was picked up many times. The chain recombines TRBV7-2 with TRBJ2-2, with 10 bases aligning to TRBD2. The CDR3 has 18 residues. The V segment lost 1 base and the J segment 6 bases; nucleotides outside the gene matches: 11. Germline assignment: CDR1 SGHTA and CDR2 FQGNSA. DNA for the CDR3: TGTGCCAGCAGCTTAGTAGCCGCGACTAGCGGGCGGGCCGGGGAGCTGTTTTTT. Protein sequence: CASSLVAATSGRAGELFF.

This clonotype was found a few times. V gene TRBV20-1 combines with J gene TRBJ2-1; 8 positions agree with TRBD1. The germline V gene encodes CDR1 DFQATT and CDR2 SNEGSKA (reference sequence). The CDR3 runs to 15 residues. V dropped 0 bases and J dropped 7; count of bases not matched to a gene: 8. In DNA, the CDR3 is TGCAGTGCTAGAGAGGGGACAGGCCACCGTAATGAGCAGTTCTTC. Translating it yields CSAREGTGHRNEQFF.

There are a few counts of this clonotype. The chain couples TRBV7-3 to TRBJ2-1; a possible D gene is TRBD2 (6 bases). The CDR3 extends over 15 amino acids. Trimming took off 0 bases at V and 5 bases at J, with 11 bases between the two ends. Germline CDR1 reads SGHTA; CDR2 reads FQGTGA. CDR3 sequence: CASSLTSGGNNEQFF. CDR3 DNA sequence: TGTGCCAGCAGCTTAACTAGCGGAGGAAACAATGAGCAGTTCTTC.

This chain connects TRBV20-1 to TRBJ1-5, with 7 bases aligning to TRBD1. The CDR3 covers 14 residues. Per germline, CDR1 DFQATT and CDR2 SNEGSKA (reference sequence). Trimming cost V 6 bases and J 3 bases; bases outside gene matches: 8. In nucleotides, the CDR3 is TGCAGTGCCGAGAACAGGGGTAACAATCAGCCCCAGCATTTT. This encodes CSAENRGNNQPQHF.

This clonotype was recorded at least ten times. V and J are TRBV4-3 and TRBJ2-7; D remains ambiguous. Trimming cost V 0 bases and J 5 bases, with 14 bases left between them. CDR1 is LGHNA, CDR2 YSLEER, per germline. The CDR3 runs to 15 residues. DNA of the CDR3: TGCGCCAGCAGCCAAGATGGGAACAGATTGAACGAGCAGTACTTC. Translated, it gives CASSQDGNRLNEQYF.

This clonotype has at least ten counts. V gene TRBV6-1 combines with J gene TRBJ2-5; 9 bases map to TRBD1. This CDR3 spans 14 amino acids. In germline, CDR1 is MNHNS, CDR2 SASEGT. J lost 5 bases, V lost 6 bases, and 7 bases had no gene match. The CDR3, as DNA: TGTGCCAGCAGGGACGGGACAGGGTTCGAGACCCAGTACTTC. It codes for CASRDGTGFETQYF.